The 8 T cell receptor beta chains below were found in one sample sequenced in a study of blood T cell repertoires in COVID-19. The data were produced by immunoSEQ multiplex PCR, yet TCRdb's version contains in-frame clones alone and is incomplete. The sample has some 260,000 clones, 70% to 85% seen once. Sequencing was done on a sample of peripheral blood. All receptors come from a woman of 80 years or more with acute or convalescent COVID-19.

V gene TRBV7-8 combines with J gene TRBJ1-3; TRBD1 might be the D (5 bases). The germline CDR1 and CDR2 sequences are SGHVS and FQNEAQ. CDR3 size: 14 residues. V gave up 2 bases and J gave up 8 bases, with 13 bases separating them. CDR3 nucleotides: TGTGCCAGCAGCTTATCTCAACCCAGGGACACCATATATTTT. Translation gives CASSLSQPRDTIYF.

The V gene is TRBV6-5, the J gene TRBJ1-2; D is perhaps TRBD1 (5 bases). This CDR3 has 13 amino acids. V was clipped by 7 bases and J by 6 bases, with 15 bases between them. CDR1 and CDR2 (germline): MNHEY, SVGAGI. CDR3 region: CASIGTLGHGYTF. The CDR3 DNA is TGTGCCAGCATCGGGACTCTGGGTCATGGCTACACCTTC.

The genes are TRBV5-4 and TRBJ1-4, with D tentatively TRBD1 (5 bases). The CDR3 is 16 amino acids. Trimming shortened V by 0 bases and J by 7 bases, and 16 bases separated the two germline ends. Germline V gene lookup returns CDR1 SGHNT and CDR2 YYREEE (reference sequence). This CDR3 is CASSLGQGQIPEKLFF. As DNA, the CDR3 is TGTGCCAGCAGCTTGGGCCAGGGTCAAATCCCTGAAAAACTGTTTTTT. The whole variable domain, remainder taken from reference TRBV5-4 and TRBJ1-4, is ETGVTQSPTHLIKTRGQQVTLRCSSQSGHNTVSWYQQALGQGPQFIFQYYREEENGRGNFPPRFSGLQFPNYSSELNVNALELDDSALYLCASSLGQGQIPEKLFFGSGTQLSVL.

The V call is TRBV19, the J call TRBJ2-2; 15 nucleotides line up with TRBD2. The CDR3 runs to 18 residues. Trimming removed 4 bases from V and 3 bases from J; junction bases left unmatched: 6. Germline V CDR1 and CDR2: LNHDA, SQIVND (reference sequence). CDR3 sequence reads: CASSTRTSGRADTGELFF. CDR3 nucleotides: TGTGCCAGTAGTACTAGGACTAGCGGGAGGGCCGACACCGGGGAGCTGTTTTTT. Full variable domain (remainder filled in from reference TRBV19 and TRBJ2-2): DGGITQSPKYLFRKEGQNVTLSCEQNLNHDAMYWYRQDPGQGLRLIYYSQIVNDFQKGDIAEGYSVSREKKESFPLTVTSAQKNPTAFYLCASSTRTSGRADTGELFFGEGSRLTVL.

Here the CDR3 DNA reads TGTGCCAGCAGTCAGGGAAACTATGGCTACACCTTC. Its translation is CASSQGNYGYTF. The V call is TRBV28, the J call TRBJ1-2; a weak D match, TRBD1 (5 bases). The CDR3 contains 12 residues. With 5 bases removed from V and 2 bases from J, the gap between germline ends came to 6 bases. CDR1 MDHEN and CDR2 SYDVKM come from the germline V gene.

The chain couples TRBV19 to TRBJ1-2; 8 nucleotides agree with TRBD1. The V segment lost 3 bases and the J segment 5 bases; nucleotides outside the gene matches: 5. This CDR3 contains 14 residues. From germline, CDR1 is LNHDA and CDR2 SQIVND (reference sequence). CDR3 nucleotides: TGTGCCAGTAGTATCCGACAGGGGAGGTATGGCTACACCTTC. Amino acid sequence: CASSIRQGRYGYTF.

This clone has only one observation. The chain is built from TRBV6-5 and TRBJ1-2, with 10 bases that match TRBD1. Germline trimming cut 5 bases from V and 6 bases from J; bases unmatched to any gene: 6. Germline assignment: CDR1 MNHEY and CDR2 SVGAGI. The CDR3 is 14 amino acids. In DNA form, the CDR3 reads TGTGCCAGCAGTCAGCAGACAGGGGGCGATGGCTACACCTTC. Protein product: CASSQQTGGDGYTF.

The chain has TRBV7-9 and TRBJ1-1, with 8 nucleotides matching TRBD1. This CDR3 is 14 amino acids long. CDR1 SEHNR and CDR2 FQNEAQ come from the germline V gene (reference sequence). The J segment lost 8 bases and the V segment lost 4 bases, leaving 9 bases of the junction unmatched. The CDR3: CASSSSDRAGEAFF. The CDR3 region has the DNA TGTGCCAGCAGCTCCTCGGACAGGGCCGGCGAAGCTTTCTTT.